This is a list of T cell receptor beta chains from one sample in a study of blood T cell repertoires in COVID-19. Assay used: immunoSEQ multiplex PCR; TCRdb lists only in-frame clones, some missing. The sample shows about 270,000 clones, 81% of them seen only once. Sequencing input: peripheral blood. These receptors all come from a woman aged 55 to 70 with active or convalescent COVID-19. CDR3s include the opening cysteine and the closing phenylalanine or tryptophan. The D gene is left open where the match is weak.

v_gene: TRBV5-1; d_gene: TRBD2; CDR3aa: CASSWRGREGLPYEQYF
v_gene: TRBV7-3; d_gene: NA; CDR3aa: CASSLTGGTGAYNEQFF
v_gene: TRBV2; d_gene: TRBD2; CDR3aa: CASRAGLAIETQYF
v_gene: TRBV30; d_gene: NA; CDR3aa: CAWSPGSVAQPQHF
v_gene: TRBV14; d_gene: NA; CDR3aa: CASSPTQGRYGYTF
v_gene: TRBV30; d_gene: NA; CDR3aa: CAWKSRGTDTQYF
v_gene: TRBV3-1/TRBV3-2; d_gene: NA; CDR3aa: CASSYRNTGELFF
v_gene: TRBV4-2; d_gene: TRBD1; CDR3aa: CASSQHGQVQETQYF
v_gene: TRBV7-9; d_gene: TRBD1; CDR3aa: CASSRQGAGKNIQYF
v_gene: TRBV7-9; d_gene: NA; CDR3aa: CASTYPGTQETHNYGYTF
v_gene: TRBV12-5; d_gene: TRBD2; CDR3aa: CASGVSGGAYNEQFF
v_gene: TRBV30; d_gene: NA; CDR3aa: CAWAIKGDGGQPQHF
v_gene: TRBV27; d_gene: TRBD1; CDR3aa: CASSSRQGADEQFF
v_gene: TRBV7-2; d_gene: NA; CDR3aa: CASSLEAPPLEKLFF
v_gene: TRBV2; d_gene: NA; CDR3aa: CASSQERANNEQFF
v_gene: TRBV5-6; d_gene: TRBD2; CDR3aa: CASSRGVYQETQYF
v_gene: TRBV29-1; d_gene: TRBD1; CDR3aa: CSVEDGRDRNIQYF
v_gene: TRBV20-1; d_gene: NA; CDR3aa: CSASFQGIGGYTF
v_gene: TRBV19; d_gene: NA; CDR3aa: CASSIQGRGATPRQHF
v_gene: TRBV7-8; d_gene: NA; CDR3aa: CASSANLLSYNEQFF
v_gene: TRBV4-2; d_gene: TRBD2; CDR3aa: CASSQDASGGEQFF
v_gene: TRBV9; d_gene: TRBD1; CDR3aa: CASSVGDRAYEQYF
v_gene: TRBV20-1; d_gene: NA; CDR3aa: CSARSFDEQFF
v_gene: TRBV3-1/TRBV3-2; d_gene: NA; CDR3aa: CASSSTANQPQHF
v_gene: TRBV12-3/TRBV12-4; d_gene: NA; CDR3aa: CASGLNYEQYF
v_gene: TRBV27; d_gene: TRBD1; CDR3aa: CASSYLGQGRGVLNTEAFF
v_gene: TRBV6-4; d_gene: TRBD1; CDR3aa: CASSRTGGTQTDTQYF
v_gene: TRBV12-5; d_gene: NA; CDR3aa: CASGQGNEKLFF
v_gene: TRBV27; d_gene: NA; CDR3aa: CASKPNNSPLHF